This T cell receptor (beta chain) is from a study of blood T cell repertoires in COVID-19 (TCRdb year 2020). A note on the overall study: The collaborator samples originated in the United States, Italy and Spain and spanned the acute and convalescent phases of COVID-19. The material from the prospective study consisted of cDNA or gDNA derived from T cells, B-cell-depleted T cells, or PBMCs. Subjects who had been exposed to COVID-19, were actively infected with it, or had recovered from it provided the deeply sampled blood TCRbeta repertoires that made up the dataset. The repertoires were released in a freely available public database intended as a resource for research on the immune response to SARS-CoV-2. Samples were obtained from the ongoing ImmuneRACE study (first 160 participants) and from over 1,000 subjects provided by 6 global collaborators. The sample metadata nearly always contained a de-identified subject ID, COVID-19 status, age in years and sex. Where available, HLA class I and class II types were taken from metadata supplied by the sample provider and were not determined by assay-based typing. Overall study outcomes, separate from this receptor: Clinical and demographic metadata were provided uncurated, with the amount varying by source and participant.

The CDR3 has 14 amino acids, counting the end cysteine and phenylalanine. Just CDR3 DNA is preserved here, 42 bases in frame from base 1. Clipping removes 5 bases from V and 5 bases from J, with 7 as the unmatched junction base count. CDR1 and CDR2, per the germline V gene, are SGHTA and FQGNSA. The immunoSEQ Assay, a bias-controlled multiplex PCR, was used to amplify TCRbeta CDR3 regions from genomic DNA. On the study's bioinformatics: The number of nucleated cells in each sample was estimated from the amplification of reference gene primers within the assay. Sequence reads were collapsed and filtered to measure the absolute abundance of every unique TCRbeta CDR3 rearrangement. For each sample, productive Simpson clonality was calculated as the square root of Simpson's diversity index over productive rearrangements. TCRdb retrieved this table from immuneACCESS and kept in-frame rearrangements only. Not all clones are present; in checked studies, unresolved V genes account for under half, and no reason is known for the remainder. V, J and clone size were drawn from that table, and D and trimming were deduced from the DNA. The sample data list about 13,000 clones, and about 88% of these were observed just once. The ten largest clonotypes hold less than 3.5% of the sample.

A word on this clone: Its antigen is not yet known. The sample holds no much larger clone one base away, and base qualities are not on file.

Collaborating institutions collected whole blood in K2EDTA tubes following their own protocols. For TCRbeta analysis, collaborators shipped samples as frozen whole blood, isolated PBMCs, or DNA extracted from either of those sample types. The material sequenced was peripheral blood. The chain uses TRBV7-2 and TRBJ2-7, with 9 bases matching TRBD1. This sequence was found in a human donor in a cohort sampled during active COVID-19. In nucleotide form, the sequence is TGTGCCAGCAGCCCCGGGACAGGGTTCGACGAGCAGTACTTC. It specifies CASSPGTGFDEQYF.